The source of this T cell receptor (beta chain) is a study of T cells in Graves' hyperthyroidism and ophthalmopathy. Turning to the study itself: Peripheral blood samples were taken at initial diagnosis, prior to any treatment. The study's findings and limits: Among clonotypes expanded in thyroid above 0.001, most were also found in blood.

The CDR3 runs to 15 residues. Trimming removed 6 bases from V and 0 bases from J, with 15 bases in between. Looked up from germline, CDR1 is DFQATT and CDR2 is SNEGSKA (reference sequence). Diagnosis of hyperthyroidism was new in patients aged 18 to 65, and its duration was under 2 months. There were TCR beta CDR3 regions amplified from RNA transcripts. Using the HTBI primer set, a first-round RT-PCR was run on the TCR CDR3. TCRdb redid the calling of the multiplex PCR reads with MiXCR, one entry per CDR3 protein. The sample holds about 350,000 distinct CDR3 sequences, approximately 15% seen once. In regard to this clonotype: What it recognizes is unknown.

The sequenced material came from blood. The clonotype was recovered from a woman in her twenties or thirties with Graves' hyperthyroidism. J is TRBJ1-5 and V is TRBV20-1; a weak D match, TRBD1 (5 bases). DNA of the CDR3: TGCAGTGCCCCCGTAGGGGCTAATAGCAATCAGCCCCAGCATTTT. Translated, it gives CSAPVGANSNQPQHF.